The 25 T cell receptor beta chains below come from one sample, sequenced in a study of shared T cell receptors in the human thymus. TCRdb's table, derived via immunoSEQ multiplex PCR, lists solely in-frame clones and lacks some. The table includes 550,000 to 800,000 clones, roughly 88% detected once. This sample also appeared in a second study, on human thymus T cells.

The sample taken for sequencing was thymocytes. These TCRs come from a girl under two years old with a congenital heart defect.

This clone came up a few times. This sequence joins TRBV4-1 and TRBJ2-3, with 8 positions matching TRBD2. The germline CDR1 and CDR2 sequences are MGHRA and YSYEKL. Losses at the gene ends were 2 bases for V and 2 bases for J; bases not matched to a gene: 12. There are 18 residues in the CDR3. CDR3 sequence: CASSQLIRGGYPTDTQYF. CDR3 sequence (DNA): TGCGCCAGCAGCCAACTCATCCGGGGGGGGTACCCCACAGATACGCAGTATTTT.

This chain connects TRBV7-8 to TRBJ2-5, with D perhaps matching TRBD2 (6 bases). Trimming cost V 5 bases and J 4 bases, with 29 bases left between them. Germline values: CDR1 SGHVS, CDR2 FQNEAQ. This CDR3 is built from 19 residues. The CDR3 DNA reads TGTGCCAGCAGCCCCCGCGGGCCACGAAACGGGCGGGAAATAGAGACCCAGTACTTC. This gives the protein CASSPRGPRNGREIETQYF.

The rearrangement uses TRBV6-1 and TRBJ1-5; no definite D call. The germline V and J ends were trimmed by 5 bases and 5 bases, with 10 bases remaining between them. This CDR3 is 13 amino acids long. CDR1 is MNHNS and CDR2 is SASEGT in the germline V gene. The chain's CDR3 is CASSYMQYQPQHF. In nucleotides, the CDR3 is TGTGCCAGCAGTTATATGCAGTATCAGCCCCAGCATTTT.

Details on this clone: A read error may account for a junction end that differs from germline. The V gene is TRBV5-1, the J gene TRBJ2-3, with D possibly being TRBD1 (5 bases). CDR3 length equals 12 residues. CDR1 and CDR2 (germline): SGHRS, YFSETQ. The CDR3 DNA sequence: TGCGCCAGCAGCTTGGAGGGCAGGGATTTGGATTTT. It is translated as CASSLEGRDLDF. Filled out from reference TRBV5-1 and TRBJ2-3, the complete variable domain reads KAGVTQTPRYLIKTRGQQVTLSCSPISGHRSVSWYQQTPGQGLQFLFEYFSETQRNKGNFPGRFSGRQFSNSRSEMNVSTLELGDSALYLCASSLEGRDLDFGPGTRLTVL.

This clone was detected a few times. The chain uses TRBV5-4 and TRBJ1-1; D unclear. CDR3 length: 12 amino acids. CDR1 and CDR2 from the germline V gene are SGHNT and YYREEE (reference sequence). V was trimmed by 3 bases and J by 0 bases, leaving 3 bases between them. The CDR3 DNA sequence: TGTGCCAGCAGCTGTATGAACACTGAAGCTTTCTTT. Its protein product is CASSCMNTEAFF.

The rearrangement links TRBV23-1 to TRBJ1-4, with a tentative D call TRBD1 (6 bases). TRBV23-1 is classed as an ORF, of uncertain function. The CDR3 consists of 14 residues. The V end was cut by 8 bases, the J end by 8 bases, with 18 bases between. The CDR3 DNA sequence: TGCGCCAGCTGGACTCACAGGGTTCGGGAAAAACTGTTTTTT. Translating it yields CASWTHRVREKLFF.

This chain uses TRBV28 with TRBJ1-1; no firm D call. Per the germline V gene, CDR1 is MDHEN and CDR2 is SYDVKM. The V end lost 8 bases, the J end lost 2 bases, and 12 bases lay between the germline ends. CDR3 length: 13 amino acids. CDR3: CASGIQSNTEAFF. Written as DNA, the CDR3 is TGTGCCAGCGGAATACAGAGTAACACTGAAGCTTTCTTT.

The rearrangement links TRBV27 to TRBJ1-1; D possibly corresponds to TRBD1 (6 bases). Between the trimmed V and J ends, which lost 7 bases and 3 bases, there was a span of 27 bases. Germline CDR1 and CDR2: MNHEY and SMNVEV (reference sequence). The CDR3 consists of 18 residues. CDR3 bases: TGTGCCAGCAATCCCCTCGGGGGGGCCACTATATTAGACACTGAAGCTTTCTTT. Residues: CASNPLGGATILDTEAFF.

The chain is built from TRBV9 and TRBJ1-2, with 7 positions matching TRBD1. Germline-derived CDR1 and CDR2 are SGDLS and YYNGEE. This CDR3 spans 17 amino acids. The V gene end was trimmed by 0 bases and the J gene end by 4 bases; junction bases not matched to a gene: 12. The CDR3 loop is CASSVAHRGGFGYGYTF. The CDR3 nucleotides read TGTGCCAGCAGCGTAGCCCACAGGGGCGGGTTTGGCTATGGCTACACCTTC.

The CDR3 sequence is CASSGAGGRNEQFF. The CDR3 DNA follows: TGCGCCAGCAGTGGAGCGGGGGGGCGGAATGAGCAGTTCTTC. The rearrangement joins TRBV10-1 to TRBJ2-1, with 10 bases matching TRBD2. This CDR3 contains 14 residues. Germline trimming cut 4 bases from V and 7 bases from J; bases unmatched to any gene: 4. Germline V gene lookup returns CDR1 WNHNN and CDR2 SYGVQD (reference sequence).

For the CDR3, the DNA is TGTGCCAGCAGTTGCCCCCCCCCTATAGGCGGTTCACCCCTCCACTTT. This codes for CASSCPPPIGGSPLHF. The rearrangement uses TRBV6-6 and TRBJ1-6; D call uncertain. Trimming removed 4 bases from V and 9 bases from J, with 19 bases in between. This CDR3 comprises 16 residues. From germline, CDR1 is MNHNY and CDR2 SVGAGI (reference sequence).

This chain links TRBV4-3 with TRBJ2-5; 7 nucleotides align to TRBD2. Germline lookup yields CDR1 LGHNA and CDR2 YSLEER. There are 16 residues in the CDR3. Losses at the gene ends were 1 base for V and 1 base for J; bases not matched to a gene: 6. CDR3 in amino acids: CASSQAQGGSQETQYF. CDR3 nucleotide sequence: TGCGCCAGCAGCCAAGCCCAGGGAGGGAGCCAAGAGACCCAGTACTTC.

The genes are TRBV2 and TRBJ1-1; D ambiguous. V was cut by 10 bases and J by 3 bases, with 15 bases left in between. CDR3 length: 13 residues. Germline values: CDR1 SNHLY, CDR2 FYNNEI. The CDR3 DNA sequence: TGTGCCACCCCTTATCCCGGGGACACTGAAGCTTTCTTT. Protein: CATPYPGDTEAFF.

This chain links TRBV4-1 with TRBJ2-1, with a tentative D call TRBD2 (7 bases). Per the germline V gene, CDR1 is MGHRA and CDR2 is YSYEKL. Deletions cut 4 bases from V and 7 bases from J, with 11 bases between. This CDR3 contains 13 residues. This chain's CDR3 is CASSPGGVNEQFF. CDR3 nucleotides: TGCGCCAGCAGCCCGGGGGGCGTTAATGAGCAGTTCTTC.

The chain couples TRBV28 to TRBJ2-1, with 9 bases fitting TRBD2. The CDR3 length is 16 residues. CDR1 and CDR2 from the germline V gene are MDHEN and SYDVKM. V trimming: 5 bases; J trimming: 6 bases; junction bases outside the gene matches: 11. The CDR3 nucleotides read TGTGCCAGCAGTCCCATCTCGAGCGGGGGGACCAATGAGCAGTTCTTC. Amino acids: CASSPISSGGTNEQFF.

The chain joins TRBV20-1 to TRBJ1-2; maybe TRBD1 (5 bases). This CDR3 region has 8 residues. Per germline, CDR1 DFQATT and CDR2 SNEGSKA (reference sequence). In DNA form, the CDR3 reads TGCAGCGGGGGGGGCTACACCTTC. This gives the protein CSGGGYTF.

This CDR3 reads CASSVALSGGPLAGGTETQYF. CDR3 in DNA: TGTGCCAGCAGCGTAGCCCTTTCCGGGGGTCCACTAGCGGGGGGGACTGAGACCCAGTACTTC. The V call is TRBV9, the J call TRBJ2-5, with TRBD2 matching 13 bases. The junction had 19 bases not matched to a gene; V was cut back by 0 bases and J by 5 bases. The germline V gene has CDR1 SGDLS and CDR2 YYNGEE. CDR3 size: 21 residues.

The chain couples TRBV27 to TRBJ1-5, with 7 bases matching TRBD1. With 5 bases clipped from V and 7 bases from J, the junction kept 8 bases outside the gene matches. Germline V gives CDR1 MNHEY, CDR2 SMNVEV (reference sequence). This CDR3 region has 14 residues. The CDR3 coding sequence is TGTGCCAGCAGTCAACAGGGGCCTGGGCAGCCCCAGCATTTT. Its translation: CASSQQGPGQPQHF.

This chain joins TRBV20-1 and TRBJ1-2; unclear D gene. The CDR3 loop spans 11 amino acids. Germline V gives CDR1 DFQATT, CDR2 SNEGSKA (reference sequence). Trimming removed 3 bases at V and 8 bases at J, with 10 bases between. The CDR3 nucleotides read TGCAGTGCTAGTAGAACGGGGGGCTACACCTTC. Translating it yields CSASRTGGYTF.

The chain combines TRBV9 with TRBJ1-2, with TRBD1 identical over 7 bases. The CDR3 length is 13 residues. After removal of 0 bases from V and 10 bases from J, the junction contained 6 bases not matched to a gene. Germline CDR1 SGDLS, CDR2 YYNGEE. CDR3 nucleotide sequence: TGTGCCAGCAGCGTAGAGAAGGGACAGCCCTACACCTTC. Its translation is CASSVEKGQPYTF.

The chain recombines TRBV6-4 with TRBJ2-7; 8 bases agree with TRBD2. There are 15 residues in the CDR3. Germline CDR1 and CDR2: MRHNA and SNTAGT. Trimming at V came to 8 bases and at J to 6 bases, leaving 15 bases not matched to a gene. Here the CDR3 DNA reads TGTGCCAGCCCCATAAGGGGGACTAGTCAAACCGAGCAGTACTTC. Protein sequence: CASPIRGTSQTEQYF.

This clone was counted once. The chain combines TRBV19 with TRBJ1-1; tentatively, D is TRBD1 (6 bases). Germline V gene lookup returns CDR1 LNHDA and CDR2 SQIVND (reference sequence). Trimming left V 9 bases short and J 7 bases short, with 21 bases between. The CDR3 sequence is 14 residues long. The CDR3, as DNA: TGTGCCAGCAAACACCTAAAGGGGGGGAGTGAAGCTTTCTTT. As protein: CASKHLKGGSEAFF.

This chain connects TRBV4-2 to TRBJ1-5; D gene ambiguous. The CDR3 is 17 amino acids. The germline V gene has CDR1 LGHNA and CDR2 YNFKEQ. The V end was cut by 0 bases, the J end by 5 bases, with 17 bases between. The CDR3 spells CASSQELARYVHQPQHF. DNA of the CDR3: TGTGCCAGCAGCCAAGAGCTTGCCAGGTACGTCCATCAGCCCCAGCATTTT.

This chain links TRBV7-2 with TRBJ1-2; D is unclear. Germline V gene data show CDR1 as SGHTA and CDR2 as FQGNSA. There are 14 residues in the CDR3. V lost 5 bases and J 4 bases, leaving 14 bases between the germline ends. The CDR3 DNA reads as TGTGCCAGCAGCGGTTTGGGAGGCCCCTATGGCTACACCTTC. This sequence encodes CASSGLGGPYGYTF. Filled out from reference TRBV7-2 and TRBJ1-2, the complete variable domain reads GAGVSQSPSNKVTEKGKDVELRCDPISGHTALYWYRQSLGQGLEFLIYFQGNSAPDKSGLPSDRFSAERTGGSVSTLTIQRTQQEDSAVYLCASSGLGGPYGYTFGSGTRLTVV.

V gene TRBV13 combines with J gene TRBJ1-3; 8 bases are shared with TRBD1. Trimming cost V 3 bases and J 4 bases; bases outside gene matches: 5. There are 15 residues in the CDR3. From germline, CDR1 is PRHDT and CDR2 FYEKMQ (reference sequence). In nucleotides, the CDR3 is TGTGCCAGCAGCTTTTGGACAGGGCAAGGAAACACCATATATTTT. It codes for CASSFWTGQGNTIYF.